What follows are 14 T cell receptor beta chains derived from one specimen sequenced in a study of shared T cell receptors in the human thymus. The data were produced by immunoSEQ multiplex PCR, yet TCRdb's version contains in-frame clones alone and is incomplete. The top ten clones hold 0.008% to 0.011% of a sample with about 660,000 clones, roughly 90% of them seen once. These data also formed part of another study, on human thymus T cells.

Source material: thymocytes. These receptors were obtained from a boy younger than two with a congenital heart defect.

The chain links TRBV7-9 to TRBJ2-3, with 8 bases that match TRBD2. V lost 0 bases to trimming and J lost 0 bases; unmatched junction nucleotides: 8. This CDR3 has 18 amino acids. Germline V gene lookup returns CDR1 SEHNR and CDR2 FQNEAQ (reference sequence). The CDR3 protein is CASSLATKREPSTDTQYF. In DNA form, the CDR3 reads TGTGCCAGCAGCTTAGCCACAAAGCGGGAGCCTAGCACAGATACGCAGTATTTT.

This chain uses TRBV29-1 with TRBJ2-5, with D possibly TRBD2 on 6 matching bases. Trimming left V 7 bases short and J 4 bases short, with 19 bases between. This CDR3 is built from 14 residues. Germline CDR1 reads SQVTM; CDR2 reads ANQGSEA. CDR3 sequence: CSARMGQGGETQYF. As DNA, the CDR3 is TGCAGCGCCAGAATGGGCCAGGGAGGAGAGACCCAGTACTTC. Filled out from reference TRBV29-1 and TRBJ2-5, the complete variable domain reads SAVISQKPSRDICQRGTSLTIQCQVDSQVTMMFWYRQQPGQSLTLIATANQGSEATYESGFVIDKFPISRPNLTFSTLTVSNMSPEDSSIYLCSARMGQGGETQYFGPGTRLLVL.

This CDR3 reads CASSLVVSGLAPYEQYF. In DNA, the CDR3 is TGCGCCAGCAGCTTGGTAGTGTCCGGACTAGCTCCCTACGAGCAGTACTTC. The J gene is TRBJ2-7, the V gene TRBV5-1; 8 nucleotides align to TRBD2. CDR1 and CDR2 from the germline V gene are SGHRS and YFSETQ. This CDR3 spans 17 amino acids. Unmatched junction bases numbered 10, after V lost 0 bases and J lost 2 bases.

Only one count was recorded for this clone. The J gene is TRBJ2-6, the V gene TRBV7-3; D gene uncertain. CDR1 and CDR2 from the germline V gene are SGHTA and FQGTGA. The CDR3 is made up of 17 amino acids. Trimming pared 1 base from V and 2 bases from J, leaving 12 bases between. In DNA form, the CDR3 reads TGTGCCAGCAGCTTAAGTGGGTGGGCTCCTGGGGCCAACGTCCTGACTTTC. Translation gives CASSLSGWAPGANVLTF. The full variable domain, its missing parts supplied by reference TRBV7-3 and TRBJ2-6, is GAGVSQTPSNKVTEKGKYVELRCDPISGHTALYWYRQSLGQGPEFLIYFQGTGAADDSGLPNDRFFAVRPEGSVSTLKIQRTERGDSAVYLCASSLSGWAPGANVLTFGAGSRLTVL.

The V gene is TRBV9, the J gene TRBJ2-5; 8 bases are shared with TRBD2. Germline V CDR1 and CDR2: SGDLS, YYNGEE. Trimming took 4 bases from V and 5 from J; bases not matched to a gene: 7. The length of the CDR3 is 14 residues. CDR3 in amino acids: CASSTRGRLETQYF. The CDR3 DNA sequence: TGTGCCAGCAGCACCCGCGGGAGGCTGGAGACCCAGTACTTC.

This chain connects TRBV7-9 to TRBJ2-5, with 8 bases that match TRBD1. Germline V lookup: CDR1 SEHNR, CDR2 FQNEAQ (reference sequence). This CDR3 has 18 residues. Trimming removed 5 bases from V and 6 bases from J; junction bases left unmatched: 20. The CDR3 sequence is CASSPTYNPQDREKTQYF. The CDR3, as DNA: TGTGCCAGCAGCCCTACTTACAACCCCCAGGACAGGGAAAAGACCCAGTACTTC.

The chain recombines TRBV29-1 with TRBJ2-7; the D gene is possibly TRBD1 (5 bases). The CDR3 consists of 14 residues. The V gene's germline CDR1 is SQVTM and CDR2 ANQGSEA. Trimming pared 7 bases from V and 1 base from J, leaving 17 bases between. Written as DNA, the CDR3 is TGCAGCGCCCTGGGGCAGGTCTGGTCCTACGAGCAGTACTTC. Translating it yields CSALGQVWSYEQYF.

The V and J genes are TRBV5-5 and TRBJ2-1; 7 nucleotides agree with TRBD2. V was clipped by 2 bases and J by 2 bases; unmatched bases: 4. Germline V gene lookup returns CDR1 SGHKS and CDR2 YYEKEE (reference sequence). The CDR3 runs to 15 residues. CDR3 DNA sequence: TGTGCCAGCAGCTTTCGGGACTACCCCTACAATGAGCAGTTCTTC. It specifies CASSFRDYPYNEQFF. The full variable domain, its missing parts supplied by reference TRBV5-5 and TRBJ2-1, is DAGVTQSPTHLIKTRGQQVTLRCSPISGHKSVSWYQQVLGQGPQFIFQYYEKEERGRGNFPDRFSARQFPNYSSELNVNALLLGDSALYLCASSFRDYPYNEQFFGPGTRLTVL.

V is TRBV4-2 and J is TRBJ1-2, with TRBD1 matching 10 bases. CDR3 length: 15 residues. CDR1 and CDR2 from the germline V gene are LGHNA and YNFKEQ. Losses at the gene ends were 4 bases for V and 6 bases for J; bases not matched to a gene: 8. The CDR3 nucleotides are TGTGCCAGCAGCCTCGAAAGCGGGACAGGGGATGGCTACACCTTC. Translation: CASSLESGTGDGYTF.

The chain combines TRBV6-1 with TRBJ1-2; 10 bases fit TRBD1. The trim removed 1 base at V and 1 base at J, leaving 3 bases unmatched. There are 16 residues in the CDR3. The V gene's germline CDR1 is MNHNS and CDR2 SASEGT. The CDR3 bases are TGTGCCAGCAGTGAAGTTGGGACAGGGGTTAACTATGGCTACACCTTC. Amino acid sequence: CASSEVGTGVNYGYTF.

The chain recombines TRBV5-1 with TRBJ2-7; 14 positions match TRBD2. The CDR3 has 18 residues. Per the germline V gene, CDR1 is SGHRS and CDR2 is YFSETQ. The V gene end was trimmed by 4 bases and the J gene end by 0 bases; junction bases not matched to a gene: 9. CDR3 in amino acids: CASSPRTSGRTNSYEQYF. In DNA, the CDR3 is TGCGCCAGCAGCCCACGGACTAGCGGGAGGACAAACTCCTACGAGCAGTACTTC.

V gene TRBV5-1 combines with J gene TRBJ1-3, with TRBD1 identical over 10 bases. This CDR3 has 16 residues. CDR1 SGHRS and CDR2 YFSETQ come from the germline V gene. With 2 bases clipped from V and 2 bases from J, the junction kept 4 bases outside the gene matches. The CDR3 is CASSFDRGRTGNTIYF. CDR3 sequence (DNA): TGCGCCAGCAGCTTTGACAGGGGGCGGACTGGAAACACCATATATTTT.

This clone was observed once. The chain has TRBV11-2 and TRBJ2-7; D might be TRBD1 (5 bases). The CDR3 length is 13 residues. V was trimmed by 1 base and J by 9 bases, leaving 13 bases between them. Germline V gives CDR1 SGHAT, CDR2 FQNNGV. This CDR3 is CASSLGGRVGQYF. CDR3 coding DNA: TGTGCCAGCAGCTTAGGGGGCCGGGTGGGGCAGTACTTC.

The CDR3 DNA reads as TGCAGCGCAACTACAGATACGCAGTATTTT. Amino acids: CSATTDTQYF. This chain connects TRBV29-1 to TRBJ2-3; D remains ambiguous. This CDR3 has 10 amino acids. Germline V gene sequence: CDR1 SQVTM, CDR2 ANQGSEA. The V and J ends lost 7 bases and 3 bases respectively, with 5 bases between them.